Sequencing of this T cell receptor beta chain was carried out in a study of blood T cell repertoires in COVID-19. Libraries were prepared by immunoSEQ multiplex PCR; TCRdb keeps only in-frame clonotypes and omits some of them. The sample has tens of thousands of clones; more than 75% are singletons. CDR1 is SGDLS, CDR2 YYNGEE, per germline. The junction had 5 bases not matched to a gene; V was cut back by 4 bases and J by 8 bases. The CDR3 spans 15 residues. This chain joins TRBV9 and TRBJ2-1; 14 bases map to TRBD2. Sequenced: peripheral blood. The source of this sequence is a man aged 50 or older with active COVID-19. In DNA form, the CDR3 reads TGTGCCAGCAGCCCCGAGGGACTAGCGGGAGATGAGCAGTTCTTC. Amino acids: CASSPEGLAGDEQFF.